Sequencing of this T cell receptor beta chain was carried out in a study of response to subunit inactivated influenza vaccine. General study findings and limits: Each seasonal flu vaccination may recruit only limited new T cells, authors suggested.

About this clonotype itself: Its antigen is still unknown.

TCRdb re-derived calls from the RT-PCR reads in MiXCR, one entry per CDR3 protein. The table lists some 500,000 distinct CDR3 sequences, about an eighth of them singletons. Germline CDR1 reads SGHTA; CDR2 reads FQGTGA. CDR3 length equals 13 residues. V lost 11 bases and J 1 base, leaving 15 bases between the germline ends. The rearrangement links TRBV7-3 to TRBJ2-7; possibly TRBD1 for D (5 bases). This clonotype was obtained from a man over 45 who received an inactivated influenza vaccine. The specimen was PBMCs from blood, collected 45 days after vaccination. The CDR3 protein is CAQKGRASYEQYF. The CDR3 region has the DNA TGTGCCCAGAAGGGCAGGGCTTCCTACGAGCAGTACTTC.